Presented here are 28 T cell receptor beta chains from one specimen sequenced in a study of beta chain features in type 1 diabetes. Study results and limitations: TCRB CDR3s from Type 1 diabetes patients were moderately but significantly shorter in all four CD4+ subsets.

These receptors are not linked to any known antigen. Sequencing targeted expressed TCRB transcripts, as all isolated RNA had been reverse transcribed. Libraries were prepared by immunoSEQ multiplex PCR; TCRdb keeps only in-frame clonotypes and omits some of them. This table holds about 180,000 clones, roughly 7.1% found once. The material sequenced was central memory CD4+ T cells from blood. Receptors were obtained from a woman aged 35 to 49 with type 1 diabetes.

The chain has TRBV7-9 and TRBJ1-6, with TRBD1 as a possible D gene (6 bases). Germline V CDR1 and CDR2: SEHNR, FQNEAQ (reference sequence). Trimming stripped 2 bases from V and 7 bases from J, with 9 bases between. The CDR3 runs 14 residues. Written as DNA, the CDR3 is TGTGCCAGCAGCTTACAGGGGTGGAATTCACCCCTCCACTTT. Its protein product is CASSLQGWNSPLHF.

The rearrangement uses TRBV30 and TRBJ1-3, with 7 bases aligning to TRBD1. This CDR3 is built from 13 residues. Trimming cost V 5 bases and J 5 bases; bases outside gene matches: 6. Germline loops: CDR1 GTSNPN, CDR2 SVGIG (reference sequence). As DNA, the CDR3 is TGTGCCTGGTCAGGGGGAAATCGAAACACCATATATTTT. As protein: CAWSGGNRNTIYF.

V gene TRBV7-9 combines with J gene TRBJ1-1, with a tentative D call TRBD1 (5 bases). CDR3 length: 16 amino acids. Germline CDR1 SEHNR, CDR2 FQNEAQ (reference sequence). With 5 bases removed from V and 1 base from J, the gap between germline ends came to 17 bases. CDR3 region: CASSPGGEGPNTEAFF. The CDR3 nucleotides are TGTGCCAGCAGCCCCGGGGGGGAAGGGCCGAACACTGAAGCTTTCTTT.

This clone was found a few times. The CDR3 here is CASSPGPDRGNYEQYF. CDR3 in DNA: TGCGCCAGCAGCCCTGGGCCCGACCGGGGAAATTACGAGCAGTACTTC. The chain employs TRBV4-3 and TRBJ2-7; D might be TRBD2 (5 bases). Germline V CDR1 and CDR2: LGHNA, YSLEER. The germline V and J ends were trimmed by 4 bases and 4 bases, with 20 bases remaining between them. The CDR3 has 16 residues.

There are a few counts of this clone. This chain uses TRBV5-4 with TRBJ2-4, with 15 positions matching TRBD2. This CDR3 is built from 19 residues. Trimming at V came to 3 bases and at J to 2 bases, leaving 9 bases not matched to a gene. The germline V gene has CDR1 SGHNT and CDR2 YYREEE (reference sequence). CDR3 in DNA: TGTGCCAGCAGCTCCTCCATCGGACTAGCGGGAGGGACCAAAAACATTCAGTACTTC. It encodes CASSSSIGLAGGTKNIQYF.

This chain joins TRBV28 and TRBJ1-1; D might be TRBD1 (5 bases). Trimming removed 7 bases from V and 3 bases from J, with 12 bases in between. The CDR3 runs to 13 residues. Germline V CDR1 and CDR2: MDHEN, SYDVKM. The CDR3 DNA sequence: TGTGCCAGCACGTCCGGGGGAGACACTGAAGCTTTCTTT. Its protein is CASTSGGDTEAFF.

Only a few counts were recorded for this clone. This chain links TRBV5-1 with TRBJ1-1; 10 bases are shared with TRBD1. The CDR3 loop spans 14 amino acids. The germline CDR1 and CDR2 sequences are SGHRS and YFSETQ. The trim removed 4 bases at V and 4 bases at J, leaving 4 bases unmatched. The CDR3, as DNA: TGCGCCAGCAGCCTAAGGACAGGGGGCACTGAAGCTTTCTTT. Encoded protein: CASSLRTGGTEAFF.

As regards this clone: At the DNA level, this CDR3 is encoded by other sequences in the same sample as well. The chain links TRBV18 to TRBJ2-5; a weak D match, TRBD2 (6 bases). Trimming cost V 3 bases and J 5 bases, with 10 bases left between them. Germline assignment: CDR1 KGHSH and CDR2 LQKENI. The CDR3 loop spans 13 amino acids. The CDR3 DNA sequence: TGTGCCAGCTCACCCCCAGGGAGGGAGACCCAGTACTTC. Translating it yields CASSPPGRETQYF.

This clone came up a few times. The chain carries TRBV7-2 and TRBJ2-5, with 10 positions matching TRBD2. This CDR3 comprises 17 residues. Germline loops: CDR1 SGHTA, CDR2 FQGNSA. Trimming removed 3 bases from V and 5 bases from J; junction bases left unmatched: 12. The CDR3 coding sequence is TGTGCCAGCAGCTTCAGTAGCTGGATTAGCGGGGGGGAGACCCAGTACTTC. The encoded protein is CASSFSSWISGGETQYF.

This clone was seen only a few times. The rearrangement uses TRBV6-5 and TRBJ2-7, with 11 positions matching TRBD2. This CDR3 has 14 amino acids. Germline CDR1 and CDR2: MNHEY and SVGAGI. The trim removed 6 bases at V and 2 bases at J, leaving 3 bases unmatched. This CDR3 reads CASRGLAEAYEQYF. As DNA, the CDR3 is TGTGCCAGCAGGGGACTAGCGGAGGCCTACGAGCAGTACTTC.

The genes are TRBV18 and TRBJ1-1; no definite D call. V shed 1 base and J shed 5 bases, with 17 bases lying between them. The CDR3 length is 16 residues. CDR1 is KGHSH and CDR2 is LQKENI in the germline V gene. This CDR3 reads CASSPQEPRGLTEAFF. CDR3 bases: TGTGCCAGCTCACCACAGGAGCCCCGGGGTTTGACTGAAGCTTTCTTT.

This clone was found once. The gene calls are TRBV5-6 and TRBJ2-4; D possibly corresponds to TRBD1 (5 bases). The V end was cut by 2 bases, the J end by 0 bases, with 9 bases between. The CDR3 is 15 amino acids. Looked up from germline, CDR1 is SGHDT and CDR2 is YYEEEE. The CDR3 DNA sequence: TGTGCCAGCAGCTTTGGGGCGGTAGCCAAAAACATTCAGTACTTC. Residues: CASSFGAVAKNIQYF.

CDR3 DNA: TGTGCCAGCAGTGACGGAGACAGCGATTTTCGATATGGCTACACCTTC. Translation: CASSDGDSDFRYGYTF. The rearrangement joins TRBV2 to TRBJ1-2; tentatively, D is TRBD1 (5 bases). Between the trimmed V and J ends, which lost 3 bases and 5 bases, there was a span of 19 bases. The CDR3 has 16 residues. CDR1 is SNHLY and CDR2 is FYNNEI in the germline V gene.

The sample holds many counts of this clone. The chain is built from TRBV28 and TRBJ2-3; 10 nucleotides align to TRBD1. Germline V gene lookup returns CDR1 MDHEN and CDR2 SYDVKM. V shed 6 bases and J 4 bases; nucleotides not matched to a gene: 4. The CDR3 sequence is 14 residues long. The CDR3 protein is CASSGQGVPDTQYF. CDR3 DNA sequence: TGTGCCAGCAGCGGACAGGGGGTCCCAGATACGCAGTATTTT.

This clone was detected a few times. This chain joins TRBV4-1 and TRBJ1-2; possible D gene TRBD1, 5 bases. The CDR3 totals 17 residues. Germline V gene sequence: CDR1 MGHRA, CDR2 YSYEKL. Trimming cost V 1 base and J 3 bases, with 18 bases left between them. The CDR3 coding sequence is TGCGCCAGCAGCCAAGGGGGCGGGGGGTATTGGCACTATGGCTACACCTTC. Encoded protein: CASSQGGGGYWHYGYTF.

This clone has more than one count but fewer than ten. The chain joins TRBV27 to TRBJ2-6, with 9 bases fitting TRBD1. The germline gives CDR1 MNHEY, CDR2 SMNVEV (reference sequence). CDR3 length equals 15 residues. Unmatched junction bases numbered 4, after V lost 8 bases and J lost 2 bases. The CDR3 region is CASGQGRTGANVLTF. CDR3 nucleotide sequence: TGTGCCAGCGGACAGGGGAGAACTGGGGCCAACGTCCTGACTTTC.

This clone occurred a few times. The rearrangement joins TRBV28 to TRBJ2-5; TRBD2 aligns across 7 bases. This CDR3 spans 14 amino acids. V was pared by 6 bases and J by 2 bases, with 6 bases of the junction left unmatched. CDR1 and CDR2 (germline): MDHEN, SYDVKM. DNA of the CDR3: TGTGCCAGCAGGCACCAGGGAGGGCAAGAGACCCAGTACTTC. This sequence encodes CASRHQGGQETQYF.

This chain links TRBV11-2 with TRBJ1-6; D not resolved. Trimming shortened V by 1 base and J by 9 bases, and 4 bases separated the two germline ends. CDR3 length: 12 amino acids. The germline CDR1 and CDR2 sequences are SGHAT and FQNNGV. The CDR3 DNA reads TGTGCCAGCAGCTTAGCCGGTTCACCCCTCCACTTT. Its translation: CASSLAGSPLHF.

The J gene is TRBJ2-7, the V gene TRBV19, with 11 bases identical to TRBD1. CDR1 LNHDA and CDR2 SQIVND come from the germline V gene (reference sequence). J was trimmed by 2 bases and V by 6 bases; bases with no gene match: 6. The CDR3 runs to 15 residues. CDR3 DNA sequence: TGTGCCAGTAGGCCATCGGGACAGGGGGCCTACGAGCAGTACTTC. Its translation is CASRPSGQGAYEQYF.

V gene TRBV7-3 combines with J gene TRBJ2-3; TRBD1 aligns across 8 bases. The junction had 8 bases not matched to a gene; V was cut back by 2 bases and J by 4 bases. CDR1 and CDR2 from the germline V gene are SGHTA and FQGTGA. This CDR3 is built from 16 residues. The CDR3 bases are TGTGCCAGCAGCTTACAGGGGGCAGGAAATGCAGATACGCAGTATTTT. Residues: CASSLQGAGNADTQYF.

This clone has more than one count but fewer than ten. The chain has TRBV5-6 and TRBJ2-2, with no clear D. CDR1 and CDR2 (germline): SGHDT, YYEEEE. Between the trimmed V and J ends, which lost 1 base and 9 bases, there was a span of 10 bases. There are 13 residues in the CDR3. The CDR3 nucleotides read TGTGCCAGCAGCTTGAGAGTCTCGTGGGAGCTGTTTTTT. Amino acids: CASSLRVSWELFF. Variable domain in full (rest from reference TRBV5-6 and TRBJ2-2): DAGVTQSPTHLIKTRGQQVTLRCSPKSGHDTVSWYQQALGQGPQFIFQYYEEEERQRGNFPDRFSGHQFPNYSSELNVNALLLGDSALYLCASSLRVSWELFFGEGSRLTVL.

This clone was found a few times. The chain employs TRBV7-3 and TRBJ2-7, with TRBD1 as a possible D gene (6 bases). V was pared by 4 bases and J by 7 bases, with 20 bases between. Germline values: CDR1 SGHTA, CDR2 FQGTGA. This CDR3 comprises 15 residues. The CDR3 loop reads CASSSGGENAKEQYF. In nucleotides, the CDR3 is TGTGCCAGCAGCTCTGGGGGCGAGAATGCCAAAGAGCAGTACTTC.

The CDR3 sequence is CASSDPGTENTEAFF. The CDR3 bases are TGTGCCAGCAGTGACCCAGGGACAGAGAACACTGAAGCTTTCTTT. The rearrangement uses TRBV25-1 and TRBJ1-1, with 7 bases identical to TRBD1. V shed 3 bases and J 1 base; nucleotides not matched to a gene: 5. The germline V gene has CDR1 MGHDK and CDR2 SYGVNS. CDR3 length equals 15 residues.

Only a few counts were recorded for this clone. This chain links TRBV6-6 with TRBJ1-4, with 7 bases matching TRBD1. There are 13 residues in the CDR3. The J segment lost 7 bases and the V segment lost 4 bases, leaving 3 bases of the junction unmatched. CDR1 MNHNY and CDR2 SVGAGI come from the germline V gene (reference sequence). The CDR3 DNA follows: TGTGCCAGCAGTTCGACAGGGAGTGAAAAACTGTTTTTT. Translation: CASSSTGSEKLFF.

This clone appeared a few times. The chain has TRBV28 and TRBJ2-6; D perhaps matches TRBD2 (7 bases). In germline, CDR1 is MDHEN, CDR2 SYDVKM. Trimming took 5 bases from V and 4 from J, leaving 18 bases between them. This CDR3 spans 17 amino acids. The CDR3 DNA is TGTGCCAGCAGTCCCGGCGGGGGCGGGACAGGGGCCAACGTCCTGACTTTC. Protein sequence: CASSPGGGGTGANVLTF.

This chain uses TRBV21-1 with TRBJ2-5; TRBD2, the D gene given by the table, was not confirmed from the DNA. TRBV21-1 is a pseudogene locus. The CDR3 runs to 15 residues. The CDR3 loop is CASKPRDYLRETQYF. CDR3 coding DNA: TGTGCCAGCAAGCCCCGGGACTATCTTAGGGAGACCCAGTACTTC.

The genes are TRBV7-2 and TRBJ2-7; the match to TRBD2 covers 7 bases. The ends lost 5 bases at V and 0 bases at J; junction bases unmatched: 10. Germline V lookup: CDR1 SGHTA, CDR2 FQGNSA. The CDR3 covers 16 residues. CDR3 sequence reads: CASSPLPAGSSYEQYF. CDR3 in DNA: TGTGCCAGCAGCCCATTACCAGCGGGGAGCTCCTACGAGCAGTACTTC.

This clone was observed many times. The J gene is TRBJ2-3, the V gene TRBV7-2; 8 bases are a match to TRBD1. Trimming took 7 bases from V and 0 from J; bases not matched to a gene: 6. Germline CDR1 and CDR2: SGHTA and FQGNSA. The CDR3 contains 15 residues. The CDR3 loop is CASTRGQGSTDTQYF. CDR3 DNA sequence: TGTGCCAGCACCAGAGGACAGGGTAGCACAGATACGCAGTATTTT.